These T cell receptor beta chains were read from a single sample in a study of blood T cell repertoires in COVID-19. The method was immunoSEQ multiplex PCR; TCRdb's version includes in-frame clones alone and lacks a portion of them. Of some 350,000 clones in the sample, approximately 88% are singletons; the top ten hold about 5%. Sequencing used PBMCs or T cells enriched from blood (not recorded which). Source of these receptors: a man under 40 who had recovered from COVID-19. Both conserved end residues are part of each CDR3. Each record gives: V gene, clone size, D gene, J gene, CDR3 protein, CDR3 DNA. The D gene is left open where the match is weak. The listing skips clone size in some rows; elsewhere it reads once, few, many or a size class.

TRBV2	-	-	TRBJ1-2	CASIPGDYGYTF	TGTGCCAGTATCCCAGGGGACTATGGCTACACCTTC
TRBV5-1	once	-	TRBJ1-1	CASSLGGGEGEAFF	TGCGCCAGCAGCTTGGGCGGGGGCGAAGGTGAAGCTTTCTTT
TRBV28	-	TRBD1	TRBJ2-6	CASSRQGFSGANVLTF	TGTGCCAGCAGTCGACAGGGCTTCTCTGGGGCCAACGTCCTGACTTTC
TRBV4-2	-	-	TRBJ2-7	CASSQDGGEAYEQYF	TGTGCCAGCAGCCAAGACGGCGGGGAGGCCTACGAGCAGTACTTC
TRBV18	once	-	TRBJ1-3	CASSPGRYSGNTIYF	TGTGCCAGCTCACCAGGGAGGTACTCTGGAAACACCATATATTTT
TRBV5-5	-	TRBD1	TRBJ1-6	CASSLDLDRRLANSPLHF	TGTGCCAGCAGCTTGGATCTGGACAGGCGTCTCGCCAATTCACCCCTCCACTTT
TRBV28	-	TRBD1	TRBJ1-4	CASSLYRGGEKLFF	TGTGCCAGCAGTTTATACAGGGGAGGAGAAAAACTGTTTTTT
TRBV9	-	TRBD2	TRBJ2-7	CASSVNSGGSYEQYF	TGTGCCAGCAGCGTTAATAGCGGGGGCTCCTACGAGCAGTACTTC
TRBV2	-	TRBD2	TRBJ2-1	CAHSGGRSDEQFF	TGTGCCCATAGCGGGGGGCGGTCGGATGAGCAGTTCTTC
TRBV27	-	TRBD2	TRBJ2-7	CASSTLTSGDGEQYF	TGTGCCAGCAGTACCCTAACTAGCGGGGACGGAGAGCAGTACTTC
TRBV6-5	few	-	TRBJ1-1	CASSFQTAYTEAFF	TGTGCCAGCAGTTTCCAGACAGCCTACACTGAAGCTTTCTTT
TRBV18	few	-	TRBJ1-4	CASSPGGEEKLFF	TGTGCCAGCTCACCTGGTGGAGAAGAAAAACTGTTTTTT
TRBV7-9	-	-	TRBJ2-1	CASSPRVRESYNEQFF	TGTGCCAGCAGCCCCCGTGTCAGGGAATCCTACAATGAGCAGTTCTTC
TRBV27	-	-	TRBJ2-1	CASSLTQGGGSRGEQFF	TGTGCCAGCAGTTTAACGCAGGGTGGGGGTTCCAGGGGTGAGCAGTTCTTC
TRBV11-3	-	TRBD2	TRBJ2-5	CASSLGLAGGQETQYF	TGTGCCAGCAGTCTTGGACTAGCGGGGGGTCAAGAGACCCAGTACTTC
TRBV6-5	-	-	TRBJ1-2	CASNNVRTSNYGYTF	TGTGCCAGCAACAATGTAAGGACATCTAACTATGGCTACACCTTC
TRBV11-3	-	TRBD2	TRBJ2-1	CASSLLSGGDNEQFF	TGTGCCAGCAGCTTACTAAGCGGGGGGGACAATGAGCAGTTCTTC
TRBV3-1/TRBV3-2	-	-	TRBJ2-7	CASSQDLWGQGLYEQYF	TGTGCCAGCAGCCAAGATCTCTGGGGGCAGGGTTTATACGAGCAGTACTTC
TRBV5-1	-	TRBD2	TRBJ2-1	CASSLVASGSYNEQFF	TGCGCCAGCAGCTTGGTTGCTAGCGGGAGTTACAATGAGCAGTTCTTC
TRBV21-1	-	-	TRBJ2-5	CASRNSGSEETQYF	TGTGCCAGCAGGAATTCAGGGTCCGAAGAGACCCAGTACTTC
TRBV3-1/TRBV3-2	-	TRBD1	TRBJ1-1	CASSHGRQGMEAFF	TGTGCCAGCAGCCACGGAAGACAGGGGATGGAAGCTTTCTTT
TRBV2	-	TRBD2	TRBJ2-3	CASRRTSGGYTDTQYF	TGTGCCAGCAGGAGGACTAGCGGGGGGTACACAGATACGCAGTATTTT
TRBV5-6	-	-	TRBJ1-2	CATGVLSNYGYTF	TGTGCGACGGGAGTATTGTCGAACTATGGCTACACCTTC
TRBV27	-	TRBD1	TRBJ1-6	CASSLLQGKSNSPLHF	TGTGCCAGCAGTTTATTACAGGGGAAGAGCAATTCACCCCTCCACTTT
TRBV7-9	-	-	TRBJ2-7	CASSLVGGSYEQYF	TGTGCCAGCAGCCTGGTGGGGGGATCATACGAGCAGTACTTC
TRBV7-6	-	TRBD2	TRBJ2-3	CASSLDSSGGPSTDTQYF	TGTGCCAGCAGCTTAGATTCCAGCGGGGGGCCTAGCACAGATACGCAGTATTTT
TRBV28	-	TRBD1	TRBJ2-2	CASSRTGGRELFF	TGTGCCAGCAGTCGGACAGGGGGTCGGGAGCTGTTTTTT
TRBV7-3	-	-	TRBJ2-1	CASSSSNEQFF	TGTGCCAGCAGCTCCTCGAATGAGCAGTTCTTC
TRBV4-2	-	TRBD2	TRBJ2-3	CASSQDTWSSGTDTQYF	TGTGCCAGCAGCCAAGATACGTGGTCTAGCGGGACAGATACGCAGTATTTT
TRBV28	-	TRBD2	TRBJ2-5	CASIAGGLGETQYF	TGTGCCAGCATTGCGGGGGGCCTGGGAGAGACCCAGTACTTC
TRBV7-3	-	-	TRBJ2-3	CASSSRTAATDTQYF	TGTGCCAGCAGCTCGAGGACAGCTGCCACAGATACGCAGTATTTT
TRBV27	-	TRBD1	TRBJ1-1	CASRQGREAFF	TGTGCCAGCAGACAGGGGCGTGAAGCTTTCTTT
TRBV5-1	-	-	TRBJ2-1	CASALRVRPPGSYNEQFF	TGCGCCAGCGCTCTGAGAGTACGACCCCCAGGATCCTACAATGAGCAGTTCTTC
TRBV11-3	-	-	TRBJ1-5	CASNDDSSNQPQHF	TGTGCCAGCAACGACGACAGTAGCAATCAGCCCCAGCATTTT
TRBV5-6	-	-	TRBJ2-1	CASSLDPGNEQFF	TGTGCCAGCAGCTTGGACCCCGGGAATGAGCAGTTCTTC
TRBV19	-	TRBD2	TRBJ2-3	CASTSARAGGSSTDTQYF	TGTGCCAGTACCTCGGCGCGAGCGGGGGGTTCTAGCACAGATACGCAGTATTTT
TRBV21-1	-	-	TRBJ1-2	CASTPDRGDYGYTF	TGTGCCAGCACCCCGGACAGGGGAGACTATGGCTACACCTTC
TRBV3-1/TRBV3-2	-	TRBD1	TRBJ1-3	CASSLAQGAVGNTIYF	TGTGCCAGCAGCCTTGCACAGGGGGCGGTTGGAAACACCATATATTTT
TRBV6-5	-	-	TRBJ1-2	CASSYTGGRQGYGYTF	TGTGCCAGCAGTTACACGGGGGGGCGGCAGGGGTATGGCTACACCTTC
TRBV4-1	-	TRBD2	TRBJ2-5	CASSPGGGAEETQYF	TGCGCCAGCAGCCCCGGCGGGGGGGCGGAAGAGACCCAGTACTTC
TRBV4-2	-	-	TRBJ2-2	CASSRKDRSAGELFF	TGTGCCAGCAGCCGGAAAGACAGGAGCGCCGGGGAGCTGTTTTTT
TRBV30	-	TRBD2	TRBJ2-1	CAWRSTSGGAVNEQFF	TGTGCCTGGAGGAGTACTTCGGGGGGGGCAGTCAATGAGCAGTTCTTC
TRBV19	-	-	TRBJ1-1	CASSTSGFGTEAFF	TGTGCCAGTAGTACCTCAGGGTTTGGGACTGAAGCTTTCTTT
TRBV19	-	-	TRBJ1-5	CASSMGGWTAIHQPQHF	TGTGCCAGTAGTATGGGTGGGTGGACAGCAATTCATCAGCCCCAGCATTTT
TRBV30	-	-	TRBJ2-7	CAWSVTVYSYEQYF	TGTGCCTGGAGTGTAACAGTCTACTCCTACGAGCAGTACTTC
TRBV18	-	TRBD1	TRBJ1-5	CASSRTGDQPQHF	TGTGCCAGCTCGCGGACAGGAGATCAGCCCCAGCATTTT